The 6 T cell receptor beta chains listed next were all sequenced from one sample in a study of OX40 agonist ivuxolimab in advanced cancers. Only in-frame clones appear in the TCRdb table, and some are missing; sequencing was by immunoSEQ multiplex PCR. The table records under 85,000 clones, 60% to 80% of them present only once. The sequencing here drew on CD4+ or CD8+ T cells sorted from blood, taken in a trial of the OX40 agonist ivuxolimab. The origin of the receptors is an adult with an advanced solid tumor such as melanoma, head and neck, liver or kidney cancer.

The chain has TRBV5-6 and TRBJ2-5; D might be TRBD2 (8 bases). This CDR3 spans 13 amino acids. Between the trimmed V and J ends, which lost 7 bases and 4 bases, there was a span of 14 bases. From germline, CDR1 is SGHDT and CDR2 YYEEEE. The CDR3 DNA is TGTGCCAGCCTCGGGGGGGACAGAGAGACCCAGTACTTC. Translation: CASLGGDRETQYF.

The V and J genes are TRBV7-2 and TRBJ2-7; D may be TRBD1 (6 bases). Trimming took 3 bases from V and 3 from J, leaving 15 bases between them. The CDR3 spans 15 residues. CDR1 SGHTA and CDR2 FQGNSA come from the germline V gene. This CDR3 is CASSLGAAEYYEQYF. The CDR3 region has the DNA TGTGCCAGCAGCTTGGGGGCGGCAGAATACTACGAGCAGTACTTC.

The chain is built from TRBV11-3 and TRBJ2-3; D is undetermined. This CDR3 is 12 amino acids long. The germline CDR1 and CDR2 sequences are SGHNT and YENEEA. Trimming took 3 bases from V and 4 from J, leaving 5 bases between them. The CDR3 reads CASSLSADTQYF. CDR3 nucleotides: TGTGCCAGCAGCTTGTCCGCAGATACGCAGTATTTT.

The rearrangement joins TRBV15 to TRBJ1-4; no firm D call. Germline assignment: CDR1 LNHNV and CDR2 YYDKDF (reference sequence). Between the trimmed V and J ends, which lost 1 base and 4 bases, there was a span of 13 bases. The CDR3 contains 16 residues. The CDR3 sequence is CATSRVSSTLNEKLFF. CDR3 sequence (DNA): TGTGCCACCAGCAGAGTTTCTAGTACTCTTAATGAAAAACTGTTTTTT.

The chain is built from TRBV19 and TRBJ1-1; 8 bases match TRBD1. This CDR3 is built from 15 residues. Trimming took 3 bases from V and 5 from J; bases not matched to a gene: 8. Looked up from germline, CDR1 is LNHDA and CDR2 is SQIVND (reference sequence). The CDR3 loop is CASSIAGQVGTEAFF. Here the CDR3 DNA reads TGTGCCAGTAGTATTGCGGGACAGGTGGGGACTGAAGCTTTCTTT.

The chain recombines TRBV7-2 with TRBJ2-3, with 8 bases fitting TRBD2. This CDR3 is built from 17 residues. The V gene end was trimmed by 5 bases and the J gene end by 2 bases; junction bases not matched to a gene: 12. In germline, CDR1 is SGHTA, CDR2 FQGNSA. The CDR3 DNA reads as TGTGCCAGCAGCCCGGCTTTGCGCGGGAGGAACACAGATACGCAGTATTTT. Translation gives CASSPALRGRNTDTQYF.